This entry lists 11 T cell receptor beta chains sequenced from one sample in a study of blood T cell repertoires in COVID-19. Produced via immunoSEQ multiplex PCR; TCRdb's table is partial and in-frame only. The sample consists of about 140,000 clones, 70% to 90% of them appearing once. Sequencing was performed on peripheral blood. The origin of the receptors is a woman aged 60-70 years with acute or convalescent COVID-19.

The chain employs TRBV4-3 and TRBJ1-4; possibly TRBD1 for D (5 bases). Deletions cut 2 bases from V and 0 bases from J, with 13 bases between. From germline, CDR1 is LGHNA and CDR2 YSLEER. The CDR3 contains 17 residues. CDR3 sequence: CASSQSPGTATNEKLFF. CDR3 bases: TGCGCCAGCAGCCAATCCCCTGGGACTGCAACTAATGAAAAACTGTTTTTT.

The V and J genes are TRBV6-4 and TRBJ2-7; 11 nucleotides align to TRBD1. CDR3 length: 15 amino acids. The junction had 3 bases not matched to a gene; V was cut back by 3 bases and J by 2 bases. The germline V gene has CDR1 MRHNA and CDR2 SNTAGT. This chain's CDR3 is CASSEGQGAPYEQYF. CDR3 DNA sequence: TGTGCCAGCAGTGAAGGACAGGGGGCCCCCTACGAGCAGTACTTC.

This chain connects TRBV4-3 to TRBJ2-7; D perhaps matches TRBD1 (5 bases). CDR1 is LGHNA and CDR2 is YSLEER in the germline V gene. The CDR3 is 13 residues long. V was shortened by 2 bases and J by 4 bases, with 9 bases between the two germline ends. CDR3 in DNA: TGCGCCAGCAGCCAATACAAGGGGTACGAGCAGTACTTC. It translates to CASSQYKGYEQYF.

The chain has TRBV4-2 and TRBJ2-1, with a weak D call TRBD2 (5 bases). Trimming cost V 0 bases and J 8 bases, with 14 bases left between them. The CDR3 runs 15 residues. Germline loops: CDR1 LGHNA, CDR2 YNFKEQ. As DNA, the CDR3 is TGTGCCAGCAGCCAAGACGAACGAGGGAAAGATGAGCAGTTCTTC. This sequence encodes CASSQDERGKDEQFF.

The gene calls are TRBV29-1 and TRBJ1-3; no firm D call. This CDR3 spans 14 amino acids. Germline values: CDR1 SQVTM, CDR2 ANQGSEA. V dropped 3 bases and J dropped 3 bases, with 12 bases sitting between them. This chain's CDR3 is CSVDITGSGNTIYF. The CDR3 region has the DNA TGCAGCGTTGATATAACGGGGAGTGGAAACACCATATATTTT. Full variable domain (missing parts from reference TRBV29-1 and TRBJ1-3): SAVISQKPSRDICQRGTSLTIQCQVDSQVTMMFWYRQQPGQSLTLIATANQGSEATYESGFVIDKFPISRPNLTFSTLTVSNMSPEDSSIYLCSVDITGSGNTIYFGEGSWLTVV.

In DNA form, the CDR3 reads TGTGCCAGCAGCTTGGGCCAGGGGTCCTATAATTCACCCCTCCACTTT. This translates into CASSLGQGSYNSPLHF. The chain combines TRBV5-6 with TRBJ1-6; tentative D call: TRBD1 (6 bases). V was trimmed by 0 bases and J by 1 base, leaving 8 bases between them. Germline CDR1 is SGHDT and CDR2 is YYEEEE. CDR3 size: 16 residues.

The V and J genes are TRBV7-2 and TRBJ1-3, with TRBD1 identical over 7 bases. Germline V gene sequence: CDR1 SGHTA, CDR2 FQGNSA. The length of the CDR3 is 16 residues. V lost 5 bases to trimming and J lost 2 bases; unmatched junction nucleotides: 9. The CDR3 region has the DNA TGTGCCAGCAGCCAAAGCCGGGACAGCACTGGAAACACCATATATTTT. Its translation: CASSQSRDSTGNTIYF.

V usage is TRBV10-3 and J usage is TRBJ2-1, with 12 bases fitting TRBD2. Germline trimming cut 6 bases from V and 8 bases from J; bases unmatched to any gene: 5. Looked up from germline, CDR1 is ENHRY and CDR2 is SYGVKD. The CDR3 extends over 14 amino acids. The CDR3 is CAIRSTSGGHEQFF. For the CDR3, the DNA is TGTGCCATCAGGTCGACTAGCGGGGGCCATGAGCAGTTCTTC.

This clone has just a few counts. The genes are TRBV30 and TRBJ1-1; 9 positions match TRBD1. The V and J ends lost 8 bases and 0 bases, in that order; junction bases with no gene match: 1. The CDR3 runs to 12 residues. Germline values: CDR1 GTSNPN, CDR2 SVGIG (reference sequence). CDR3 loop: CAGDRVNTEAFF. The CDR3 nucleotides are TGTGCCGGGGACAGGGTGAACACTGAAGCTTTCTTT.

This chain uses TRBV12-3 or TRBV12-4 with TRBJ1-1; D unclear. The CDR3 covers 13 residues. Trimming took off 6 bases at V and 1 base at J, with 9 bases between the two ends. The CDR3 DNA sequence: TGTGCCAGCAGCACACAAGAGAACACTGAAGCTTTCTTT. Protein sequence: CASSTQENTEAFF.

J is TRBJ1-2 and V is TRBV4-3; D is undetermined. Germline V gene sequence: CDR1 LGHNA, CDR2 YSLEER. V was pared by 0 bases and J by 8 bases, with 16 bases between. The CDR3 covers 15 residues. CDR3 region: CASSQDYRGATGYTF. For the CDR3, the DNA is TGCGCCAGCAGCCAAGATTATCGGGGAGCAACGGGCTACACCTTC.